This T cell receptor beta chain appears in the sequencing data of a study of shared clonotypes between healthy human individuals. The V and J ends lost 0 bases and 6 bases, in that order; junction bases with no gene match: 6. This CDR3 spans 15 amino acids. Germline CDR1 reads MNHNY; CDR2 reads SVGAGI (reference sequence). The protocol was immunoSEQ multiplex PCR, while the TCRdb copy is restricted to in-frame clones and leaves out a portion. This table holds over a million clones, approximately 98.5% found once. CD4+ cells yielded CD45RA+ naive and CD45RA-negative memory subsets. What was sequenced was naive CD4+ T cells sorted from blood. Subset denoted: CD45RA+ positively selected. J is TRBJ2-3 and V is TRBV6-6, with 7 bases identical to TRBD1. The sequence was collected from a man aged 30-40 years in good health. The CDR3 loop is CASSYSPGQRDTQYF. Here the CDR3 DNA reads TGTGCCAGCAGTTACTCACCGGGACAGAGGGATACGCAGTATTTT.